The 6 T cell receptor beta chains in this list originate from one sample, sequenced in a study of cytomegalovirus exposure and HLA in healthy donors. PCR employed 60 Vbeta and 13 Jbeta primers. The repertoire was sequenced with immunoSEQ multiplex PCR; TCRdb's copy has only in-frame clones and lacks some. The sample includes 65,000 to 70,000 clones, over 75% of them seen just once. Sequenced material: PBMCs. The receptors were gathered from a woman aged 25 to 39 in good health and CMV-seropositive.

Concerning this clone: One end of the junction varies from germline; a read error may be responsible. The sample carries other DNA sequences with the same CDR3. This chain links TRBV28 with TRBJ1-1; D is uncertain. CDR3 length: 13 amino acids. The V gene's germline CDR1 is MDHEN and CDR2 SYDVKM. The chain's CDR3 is CASSFQQSTEAFF. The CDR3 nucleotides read TGTGCCAGCAGTTTCCAACAGAGCACTGAGGCTTTCTTT.

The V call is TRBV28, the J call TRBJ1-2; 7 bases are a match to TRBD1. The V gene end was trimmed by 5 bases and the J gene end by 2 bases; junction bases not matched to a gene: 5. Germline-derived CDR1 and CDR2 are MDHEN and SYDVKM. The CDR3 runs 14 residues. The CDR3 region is CASSPPTGNYGYTF. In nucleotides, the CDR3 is TGTGCCAGCAGTCCTCCGACAGGGAACTATGGCTACACCTTC.

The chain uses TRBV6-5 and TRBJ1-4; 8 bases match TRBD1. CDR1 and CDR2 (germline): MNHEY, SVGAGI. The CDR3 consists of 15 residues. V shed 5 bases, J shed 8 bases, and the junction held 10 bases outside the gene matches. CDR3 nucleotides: TGTGCCAGCAGTGTCCAGGGGGCGTATCAAGAAAAACTGTTTTTT. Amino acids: CASSVQGAYQEKLFF.

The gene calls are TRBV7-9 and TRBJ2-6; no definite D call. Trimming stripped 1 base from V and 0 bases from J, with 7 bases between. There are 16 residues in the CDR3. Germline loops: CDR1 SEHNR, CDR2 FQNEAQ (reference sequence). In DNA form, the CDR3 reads TGTGCCAGCAGCTTAGGGCTGTTCTCTGGGGCCAACGTCCTGACTTTC. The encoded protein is CASSLGLFSGANVLTF.

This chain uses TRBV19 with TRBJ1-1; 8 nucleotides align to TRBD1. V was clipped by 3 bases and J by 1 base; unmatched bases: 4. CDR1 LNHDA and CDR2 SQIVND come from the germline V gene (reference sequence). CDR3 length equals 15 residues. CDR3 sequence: CASSIIGTGNTEAFF. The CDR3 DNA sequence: TGTGCCAGTAGTATCATCGGGACAGGGAACACTGAAGCTTTCTTT.

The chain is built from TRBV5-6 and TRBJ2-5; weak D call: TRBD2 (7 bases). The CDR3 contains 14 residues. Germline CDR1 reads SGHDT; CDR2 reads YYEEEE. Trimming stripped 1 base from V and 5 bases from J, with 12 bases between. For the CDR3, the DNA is TGTGCCAGCAGCTTGAGGGGGGGCGCTGAGACCCAGTACTTC. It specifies CASSLRGGAETQYF. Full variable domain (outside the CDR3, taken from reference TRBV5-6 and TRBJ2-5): DAGVTQSPTHLIKTRGQQVTLRCSPKSGHDTVSWYQQALGQGPQFIFQYYEEEERQRGNFPDRFSGHQFPNYSSELNVNALLLGDSALYLCASSLRGGAETQYFGPGTRLLVL.